Below are 27 T cell receptor beta chains sequenced from a single sample in a study of OX40 agonist ivuxolimab in advanced cancers. Some clones are missing from TCRdb's copy, which holds only in-frame ones; the method was immunoSEQ multiplex PCR. The repertoire holds tens of thousands of clones, with 70% to 90% as singletons. The material sequenced was CD4+ or CD8+ T cells sorted from blood, taken in a trial of the OX40 agonist ivuxolimab. Every receptor here comes from an adult with an advanced solid tumor such as melanoma, head and neck, liver or kidney cancer.

The chain links TRBV6-6 to TRBJ2-1, with TRBD2 identical over 8 bases. This CDR3 is 15 amino acids long. Germline trimming cut 5 bases from V and 7 bases from J; bases unmatched to any gene: 10. Germline V gene lookup returns CDR1 MNHNY and CDR2 SVGAGI (reference sequence). CDR3 loop: CASSTNPGLDNEQFF. DNA for the CDR3: TGTGCCAGCAGTACGAATCCGGGACTAGATAATGAGCAGTTCTTC.

This sequence joins TRBV5-8 and TRBJ2-2; D call uncertain. V lost 4 bases and J 6 bases, leaving 4 bases between the germline ends. Looked up from germline, CDR1 is SGHTS and CDR2 is YDEGEE. This CDR3 contains 11 residues. In DNA, the CDR3 is TGTGCCAGCAGCCGGGCCGGGGAGCTGTTTTTT. Encoded protein: CASSRAGELFF.

This chain links TRBV18 with TRBJ2-3; D perhaps matches TRBD2 (6 bases). Trimming stripped 1 base from V and 4 bases from J, with 9 bases between. Germline CDR1 and CDR2: KGHSH and LQKENI. This CDR3 is built from 14 residues. The CDR3 reads CASSPRGEADTQYF. Here the CDR3 DNA reads TGTGCCAGCTCACCACGGGGGGAAGCAGATACGCAGTATTTT.

The J gene is TRBJ1-2, the V gene TRBV5-4; D is unclear. There are 11 residues in the CDR3. Trimming pared 1 base from V and 6 bases from J, leaving 4 bases between. Germline loops: CDR1 SGHNT, CDR2 YYREEE (reference sequence). This CDR3 reads CASSLTNGYTF. The CDR3 bases are TGTGCCAGCAGCTTGACGAATGGCTACACCTTC.

The rearrangement uses TRBV30 and TRBJ1-1; TRBD1 matches 10 bases. V was pared by 3 bases and J by 1 base, with 2 bases of the junction left unmatched. The germline CDR1 and CDR2 sequences are GTSNPN and SVGIG (reference sequence). CDR3 length equals 14 residues. The CDR3 sequence is CAWSRTGGNTEAFF. CDR3 nucleotide sequence: TGTGCCTGGAGCCGGACAGGGGGGAACACTGAAGCTTTCTTT.

The V and J genes are TRBV6-5 and TRBJ2-1; possibly TRBD2 for D (5 bases). Germline V lookup: CDR1 MNHEY, CDR2 SVGAGI. The CDR3 contains 15 residues. Trimming removed 8 bases at V and 5 bases at J, with 19 bases between. CDR3 loop: CASRGTDRRDNEQFF. The CDR3 nucleotides read TGTGCCAGCCGGGGAACTGATCGTCGGGACAATGAGCAGTTCTTC.

The chain recombines TRBV23-1 with TRBJ1-4; tentatively, D is TRBD1 (5 bases). TRBV23-1 is labeled an ORF, and its function is uncertain. CDR3 length: 17 residues. V gave up 3 bases and J gave up 0 bases, with 14 bases separating them. The CDR3 DNA is TGCGCCAGCAGTCATCCCAGGGTCGCTGCAACTAATGAAAAACTGTTTTTT. Translation gives CASSHPRVAATNEKLFF.

The CDR3, as DNA: TGTGCCAGCAGTGGACAGGAGAACACTGAAGCTTTCTTT. Protein: CASSGQENTEAFF. This chain connects TRBV2 to TRBJ1-1; possibly TRBD1 for D (6 bases). The germline V and J ends were trimmed by 4 bases and 1 base, with 7 bases remaining between them. The CDR3 sequence is 13 residues long. Germline CDR1 is SNHLY and CDR2 is FYNNEI.

V gene TRBV27 combines with J gene TRBJ1-2, with 7 bases lining up with TRBD1. V dropped 2 bases and J dropped 4; count of bases not matched to a gene: 7. The CDR3 has 15 residues. In germline, CDR1 is MNHEY, CDR2 SMNVEV (reference sequence). The CDR3: CASSLGGGQPYGYTF. In DNA form, the CDR3 reads TGTGCCAGCAGTTTAGGGGGGGGACAGCCCTATGGCTACACCTTC.

This chain links TRBV12-5 with TRBJ2-1; D remains ambiguous. The CDR3 has 11 residues. CDR1 is LGHNT and CDR2 is FRNRAP in the germline V gene. V shed 5 bases and J shed 9 bases, with 8 bases lying between them. The CDR3 coding sequence is TGTGCTAGTGGTATAGGCGCTGAGCAGTTCTTC. It encodes CASGIGAEQFF.

The chain combines TRBV6-5 with TRBJ2-3, with 10 positions matching TRBD2. Germline CDR1 reads MNHEY; CDR2 reads SVGAGI. J was trimmed by 2 bases and V by 6 bases; bases with no gene match: 5. CDR3 length: 15 amino acids. The CDR3 sequence is CASRYSGGPTDTQYF. CDR3 coding DNA: TGTGCCAGCAGGTATAGCGGGGGGCCCACAGATACGCAGTATTTT.

The V call is TRBV7-9, the J call TRBJ2-2, with TRBD1 matching 7 bases. Losses at the gene ends were 5 bases for V and 8 bases for J; bases not matched to a gene: 11. The germline CDR1 and CDR2 sequences are SEHNR and FQNEAQ (reference sequence). The CDR3 is made up of 15 amino acids. The CDR3 loop is CASSRTLTGSGELFF. For the CDR3, the DNA is TGTGCCAGCAGCCGCACCCTGACAGGGTCTGGGGAGCTGTTTTTT.

The chain recombines TRBV14 with TRBJ2-3; TRBD2 might be the D (6 bases). Germline V CDR1 and CDR2: SGHDN, FVKESK. The CDR3 covers 16 residues. The germline V and J ends were trimmed by 0 bases and 6 bases, with 16 bases remaining between them. The CDR3 loop reads CASSQDSRGSGDTQYF. The DNA for the CDR3 is TGTGCCAGCAGCCAAGACTCCCGGGGGTCCGGGGATACGCAGTATTTT.

This sequence joins TRBV6-6 and TRBJ1-4, with a tentative D call TRBD1 (5 bases). The V and J ends lost 3 bases and 14 bases respectively, with 13 bases between them. This CDR3 contains 12 residues. Germline V CDR1 and CDR2: MNHNY, SVGAGI (reference sequence). This chain's CDR3 is CASSYLGQGLFF. DNA for the CDR3: TGTGCCAGCAGTTATCTTGGACAAGGCCTGTTTTTT.

The chain couples TRBV5-4 to TRBJ1-1; tentatively, D is TRBD1 (6 bases). The CDR3 length is 15 residues. Germline V lookup: CDR1 SGHNT, CDR2 YYREEE (reference sequence). Trimming took off 1 base at V and 4 bases at J, with 14 bases between the two ends. The CDR3 coding sequence is TGTGCCAGCAGCTTGTTGGAGGGCAGGGGCACTGAAGCTTTCTTT. This codes for CASSLLEGRGTEAFF. The complete variable domain, with remaining parts taken from reference TRBV5-4 and TRBJ1-1, reads ETGVTQSPTHLIKTRGQQVTLRCSSQSGHNTVSWYQQALGQGPQFIFQYYREEENGRGNFPPRFSGLQFPNYSSELNVNALELDDSALYLCASSLLEGRGTEAFFGQGTRLTVV.

The chain links TRBV6-1 to TRBJ2-7, with 7 nucleotides matching TRBD1. Trimming at V came to 7 bases and at J to 4 bases, leaving 13 bases not matched to a gene. The CDR3 covers 15 residues. Germline-derived CDR1 and CDR2 are MNHNS and SASEGT. The CDR3 is CASNLQYGGQYEQYF. Here the CDR3 DNA reads TGTGCCAGCAACCTGCAATATGGGGGACAGTACGAGCAGTACTTC.

CDR3 in amino acids: CASSLIGNTIYF. The CDR3 nucleotides are TGCGCCAGCAGCTTGATCGGAAACACCATATATTTT. The genes are TRBV5-1 and TRBJ1-3; no clear D gene. The CDR3 extends over 12 amino acids. CDR1 and CDR2 (germline): SGHRS, YFSETQ. V was shortened by 1 base and J by 4 bases, with 3 bases between the two germline ends. Full variable domain (rest looked up from reference TRBV5-1 and TRBJ1-3): KAGVTQTPRYLIKTRGQQVTLSCSPISGHRSVSWYQQTPGQGLQFLFEYFSETQRNKGNFPGRFSGRQFSNSRSEMNVSTLELGDSALYLCASSLIGNTIYFGEGSWLTVV.

This sequence joins TRBV9 and TRBJ2-7; 10 bases are a match to TRBD1. CDR1 and CDR2 from the germline V gene are SGDLS and YYNGEE. The CDR3 covers 15 residues. V trimming: 1 base; J trimming: 7 bases; junction bases outside the gene matches: 8. Here the CDR3 DNA reads TGTGCCAGCAGCGTAAGTGGGACAGGGGTGGAGGAGCAGTACTTC. It specifies CASSVSGTGVEEQYF.

The rearrangement uses TRBV7-2 and TRBJ2-5; D gene unclear. V was trimmed by 5 bases and J by 5 bases, leaving 18 bases between them. Germline CDR1 reads SGHTA; CDR2 reads FQGNSA. This CDR3 is 15 amino acids long. CDR3 protein: CASSLRVQVFETQYF. CDR3 nucleotides: TGTGCCAGCAGCCTCAGAGTCCAGGTTTTCGAGACCCAGTACTTC.

V usage is TRBV7-9 and J usage is TRBJ1-1; D is possibly TRBD1 (5 bases). Trimming left V 3 bases short and J 0 bases short, with 8 bases between. Germline assignment: CDR1 SEHNR and CDR2 FQNEAQ (reference sequence). This CDR3 is 14 amino acids long. The CDR3 protein is CASSFQQVNTEAFF. The CDR3 region has the DNA TGTGCCAGCAGCTTCCAACAGGTGAACACTGAAGCTTTCTTT.

The rearrangement joins TRBV2 to TRBJ2-1; D gene ambiguous. CDR3 size: 13 residues. The V and J ends lost 4 bases and 4 bases respectively, with 8 bases between them. CDR1 and CDR2 (germline): SNHLY, FYNNEI. Here the CDR3 DNA reads TGTGCCAGCAGTGTTGAGGCGTACAATGAGCAGTTCTTC. Protein product: CASSVEAYNEQFF.

This chain connects TRBV7-2 to TRBJ2-3; D tentatively fits TRBD1 or TRBD2 (5 bases each). CDR3 length equals 15 residues. V gave up 1 base and J gave up 1 base, with 9 bases separating them. From germline, CDR1 is SGHTA and CDR2 FQGNSA. CDR3: CASSLEGRGTDTQYF. In nucleotides, the CDR3 is TGTGCCAGCAGCTTAGAGGGGCGGGGCACAGATACGCAGTATTTT. The whole variable domain, filled in from reference TRBV7-2 and TRBJ2-3, reads GAGVSQSPSNKVTEKGKDVELRCDPISGHTALYWYRQSLGQGLEFLIYFQGNSAPDKSGLPSDRFSAERTGGSVSTLTIQRTQQEDSAVYLCASSLEGRGTDTQYFGPGTRLTVL.

This rearrangement joins TRBV5-4 to TRBJ2-2; the match to TRBD2 covers 8 bases. Per germline, CDR1 SGHNT and CDR2 YYREEE (reference sequence). With V trimmed by 4 bases and J by 5 bases, 7 bases remained unmatched. The CDR3 sequence is 15 residues long. The CDR3 bases are TGTGCCAGCAGCCGGGATAGCGGGGTAACCGGGGAGCTGTTTTTT. Translation gives CASSRDSGVTGELFF.

This clone showed up just once. The chain joins TRBV19 to TRBJ1-4, with TRBD1 matching 7 bases. The CDR3 extends over 14 amino acids. J was trimmed by 7 bases and V by 7 bases; bases with no gene match: 9. Germline V gene lookup returns CDR1 LNHDA and CDR2 SQIVND (reference sequence). DNA for the CDR3: TGTGCCAGTAATGAAAGGGGGCTGGTTGAAAAACTGTTTTTT. Its translation is CASNERGLVEKLFF.

The chain uses TRBV5-4 and TRBJ1-1; TRBD1 might be the D (5 bases). V was clipped by 0 bases and J by 1 base, with 10 bases between them. CDR1 SGHNT and CDR2 YYREEE come from the germline V gene (reference sequence). There are 15 residues in the CDR3. CDR3 nucleotides: TGTGCCAGCAGCTTGGAAGTGGGGACGAACACTGAAGCTTTCTTT. This codes for CASSLEVGTNTEAFF.

The chain combines TRBV2 with TRBJ1-3, with 8 bases matching TRBD1. CDR3 length equals 15 residues. Losses at the gene ends were 6 bases for V and 0 bases for J; bases not matched to a gene: 4. The germline V gene encodes CDR1 SNHLY and CDR2 FYNNEI. The CDR3 DNA follows: TGTGCCAGCAGCCGGGACAGGAACTCTGGAAACACCATATATTTT. It is translated as CASSRDRNSGNTIYF.

The chain couples TRBV7-3 to TRBJ2-2; D may be TRBD2 (6 bases). The CDR3 extends over 15 amino acids. CDR1 is SGHTA and CDR2 is FQGTGA in the germline V gene. Trimming took off 2 bases at V and 1 base at J, with 8 bases between the two ends. CDR3 sequence: CASSLLGGNTGELFF. CDR3 DNA: TGTGCCAGCAGCTTACTCGGGGGGAACACCGGGGAGCTGTTTTTT. Full variable domain (remainder filled in from reference TRBV7-3 and TRBJ2-2): GAGVSQTPSNKVTEKGKYVELRCDPISGHTALYWYRQSLGQGPEFLIYFQGTGAADDSGLPNDRFFAVRPEGSVSTLKIQRTERGDSAVYLCASSLLGGNTGELFFGEGSRLTVL.